This TCR beta chain was observed in a study of blood T cell repertoires in COVID-19. Across the study: Sites in the United States, Italy and Spain provided acute and convalescent COVID-19 samples. PBMCs, B-cell-depleted T cells, or T cells provided the cDNA or gDNA that made up the material.

Germline V gene sequence: CDR1 GTSNPN, CDR2 SVGIG (reference sequence). The junction had 10 bases not matched to a gene; V was cut back by 0 bases and J by 13 bases. The CDR3 runs 15 residues. Authors' processing steps: For nucleated cells, counts were estimated from reference gene primer amplification. Only in-frame clones appear in the TCRdb table, and some are missing; sequencing was by immunoSEQ multiplex PCR. V and J calls and clone size follow that table, whereas D and trimming were derived from the DNA. The sample carries more than 250,000 clones, 70% to 90% recorded once. This chain uses TRBV30 with TRBJ1-4; TRBD1 agrees at 11 bases. The TCR was taken from a man aged 45-60 years with active or convalescent COVID-19. The sequenced sample consisted of peripheral blood. The CDR3 is CAWSVGQGGISGLFF. CDR3 DNA sequence: TGTGCCTGGAGTGTGGGACAGGGGGGAATTAGTGGACTGTTTTTT.